This entry lists 3 T cell receptor beta chains sequenced from one sample in a study of beta chain features in type 1 diabetes. Expressed TCRB transcripts were sequenced, since all the RNA that had been isolated was reverse transcribed. Clones were sequenced by immunoSEQ multiplex PCR, and TCRdb holds only the in-frame ones, with some missing. The sample includes 330,000 or so clones, around 19% of them seen just once. The sequencing sample was made of naive CD4+ T cells from blood. The source is a woman aged 18 to 35 in good health.

The rearrangement joins TRBV15 to TRBJ2-1; D is perhaps TRBD2 (5 bases). V lost 3 bases and J 6 bases, leaving 12 bases between the germline ends. Germline V gene lookup returns CDR1 LNHNV and CDR2 YYDKDF (reference sequence). The CDR3 spans 14 residues. The DNA of the CDR3 is TGTGCCACCAGCAGCAGGACTGACTCCAATGAGCAGTTCTTC. Protein sequence: CATSSRTDSNEQFF.

This clone was seen more than once but under ten times. The gene calls are TRBV15 and TRBJ2-3; no clear D. V was trimmed by 0 bases and J by 2 bases, leaving 9 bases between them. The CDR3 is 15 residues long. CDR1 and CDR2 (germline): LNHNV, YYDKDF (reference sequence). The CDR3: CATSRDPTLTDTQYF. The CDR3, as DNA: TGTGCCACCAGCAGAGATCCGACACTCACAGATACGCAGTATTTT.

This clone was observed a few times. The V gene is TRBV29-1, the J gene TRBJ2-7, with a weak D call TRBD2 (6 bases). This CDR3 is 13 amino acids long. Deletions cut 7 bases from V and 5 bases from J, with 18 bases between. Germline V lookup: CDR1 SQVTM, CDR2 ANQGSEA. The CDR3 region is CSDRWAPGDEQYF. The CDR3 DNA reads as TGCAGCGACCGGTGGGCGCCGGGAGACGAGCAGTACTTC.